This TCR beta chain came from a study of Graves' ophthalmopathy and Graves' hyperthyroidism. Whole-study context: Stable hyperthyroidism meant no progression to ophthalmopathy within 18 months of follow-up.

Whole-study results and caveats: Most thyroid clonotypes with frequency above 0.001 were detected in blood too.

RNA transcripts were the template, and TCR beta CDR3 regions were amplified from them. First-round RT-PCR used HTBI primers; second-round multiplex PCR followed. From the multiplex PCR reads, TCRdb called clonotypes with MiXCR, one entry per CDR3 protein. The data hold over a million distinct CDR3 sequences, with less than 45% observed a single time. As concerns this clonotype: The antigen is not known.

The germline CDR1 and CDR2 sequences are SNHLY and FYNNEI. The V end was cut by 3 bases, the J end by 10 bases, with 12 bases between. The CDR3 has 12 residues. This clonotype was obtained from an adult man with Graves' hyperthyroidism. The genes are TRBV2 and TRBJ1-2, with D possibly TRBD1 on 5 matching bases. The sample was peripheral blood or thyroid tissue (not recorded which). The CDR3 loop is CASSEAPGAYTF. The DNA of the CDR3 is TGTGCCAGCAGTGAGGCCCCCGGGGCCTACACCTTC.